The T cell receptor (beta chain) under discussion was sequenced for a study of T cell repertoires in cytomegalovirus infection. As for the study in general: From public TCR beta signatures came an indication of both CMV infection and matching HLA type.

This clonotype occurred many times. Its specificity is unknown. TCRdb re-derived calls from the reads in MiXCR, one entry per CDR3 protein. The profile covers around 260,000 distinct CDR3 sequences, with more than 20% appearing a single time and approximately 13% taken by the ten largest. The germline V and J ends were trimmed by 1 base and 5 bases, with 11 bases remaining between them. Germline assignment: CDR1 SGHTA and CDR2 FQGNSA. The length of the CDR3 is 15 residues. Study-level points and caveats: Dominant in the ex vivo response were TCR beta clonotypes restricted by HLA-C and specific for CMV.

The J gene is TRBJ1-4, the V gene TRBV7-2, with D possibly TRBD1 on 5 matching bases. The origin of this receptor is a human donor in good health (CMV status not recorded). Some clones in this sample may be carry-over from other donors' samples. The sample taken for sequencing was PBMCs. CDR3 protein: CASSLEGRQNEKLFF. DNA of the CDR3: TGTGCCAGCAGCTTAGAGGGACGGCAAAATGAAAAACTGTTTTTT.